The 13 T cell receptor beta chains below come from one sample, sequenced in a study of cytomegalovirus exposure and HLA in healthy donors. In the PCR, 60 Vbeta and 13 Jbeta primers were used. TCRdb keeps only in-frame clones here, not all; method: immunoSEQ multiplex PCR. The sample carries some 110,000 clones, about 62% recorded once. Sequenced material: PBMCs. The origin of the receptors is a woman between 35 and 50 years old in good health and CMV-seropositive.

This rearrangement joins TRBV10-3 to TRBJ1-1; 7 nucleotides agree with TRBD1. The germline CDR1 and CDR2 sequences are ENHRY and SYGVKD. The CDR3 is made up of 12 amino acids. V was pared by 6 bases and J by 11 bases, with 9 bases of the junction left unmatched. CDR3 loop: CAIRPETGFAFF. CDR3 coding DNA: TGTGCCATCAGGCCTGAGACAGGGTTCGCTTTCTTT.

V gene TRBV5-6 combines with J gene TRBJ2-7; no firm D call. The CDR3 loop spans 13 amino acids. Trimming stripped 0 bases from V and 6 bases from J, with 10 bases between. Germline V gene data show CDR1 as SGHDT and CDR2 as YYEEEE. The CDR3 sequence: CASSLEVHLEQYF. CDR3 nucleotides: TGTGCCAGCAGCTTGGAAGTACACCTCGAGCAGTACTTC.

This chain links TRBV5-1 with TRBJ2-5; 10 nucleotides agree with TRBD1. With the DNA end fitting TRBJ2-7 better, the J assignment may be wrong. The CDR3 loop spans 16 amino acids. Per the germline V gene, CDR1 is SGHRS and CDR2 is YFSETQ. The CDR3 here is CASSWDRDRGSYEQYF. In nucleotides, the CDR3 is TGCGCCAGCAGCTGGGACCGGGACAGGGGCTCCTACGAGCAGTACTTC.

The CDR3 here is CASSRRTSLTDTQYF. Written as DNA, the CDR3 is TGTGCCAGCAGTAGACGGACTAGCCTGACAGATACGCAGTATTTT. The chain joins TRBV5-6 to TRBJ2-3; 8 bases line up with TRBD2. This CDR3 has 15 residues. CDR1 is SGHDT, CDR2 YYEEEE, per germline. After removal of 5 bases from V and 3 bases from J, the junction contained 8 bases not matched to a gene. The full variable domain, in which reference TRBV5-6 and TRBJ2-3 provide the parts outside the CDR3, is DAGVTQSPTHLIKTRGQQVTLRCSPKSGHDTVSWYQQALGQGPQFIFQYYEEEERQRGNFPDRFSGHQFPNYSSELNVNALLLGDSALYLCASSRRTSLTDTQYFGPGTRLTVL.

The J gene is TRBJ1-2, the V gene TRBV28; 8 nucleotides match TRBD1. Trimming took 5 bases from V and 4 from J; bases not matched to a gene: 6. Per the germline V gene, CDR1 is MDHEN and CDR2 is SYDVKM. The CDR3 covers 14 residues. As DNA, the CDR3 is TGTGCCAGCAGTCCTCGGACAGGGTCCTATGGCTACACCTTC. It is translated as CASSPRTGSYGYTF.

V is TRBV28 and J is TRBJ1-2; 9 nucleotides agree with TRBD1. The CDR3 has 15 amino acids. V shed 2 bases, J shed 4 bases, and the junction held 5 bases outside the gene matches. Germline assignment: CDR1 MDHEN and CDR2 SYDVKM. In nucleotides, the CDR3 is TGTGCCAGCAGTTTAACTAGACAGGGGGGCTATGGCTACACCTTC. This gives the protein CASSLTRQGGYGYTF.

With respect to this clone: Additional DNA sequences in this sample encode the identical CDR3. V gene TRBV9 combines with J gene TRBJ2-1; D perhaps matches TRBD2 (7 bases). In germline, CDR1 is SGDLS, CDR2 YYNGEE. The CDR3 is 15 amino acids. V was pared by 2 bases and J by 2 bases, with 11 bases between. The CDR3 reads CASSVEGGAYNEQFF. The CDR3 nucleotides are TGTGCCAGCAGCGTGGAGGGGGGGGCCTACAATGAGCAGTTCTTC.

The V and J genes are TRBV7-8 and TRBJ1-3; maybe TRBD1 (6 bases). The V end lost 5 bases, the J end lost 3 bases, and 20 bases lay between the germline ends. The CDR3 runs to 17 residues. CDR1 is SGHVS, CDR2 FQNEAQ, per germline. CDR3: CASSASRGGSLGNTIYF. For the CDR3, the DNA is TGTGCCAGCAGCGCCTCGAGGGGGGGAAGCCTTGGAAACACCATATATTTT.

This clone has just a few counts. The chain employs TRBV18 and TRBJ2-1, with 10 bases that match TRBD2. With V trimmed by 5 bases and J by 8 bases, 9 bases remained unmatched. The CDR3 is 15 amino acids. Germline CDR1 reads KGHSH; CDR2 reads LQKENI. Written as DNA, the CDR3 is TGTGCCAGCTCAGATTTCCCTAGCGGGAGACATGAGCAGTTCTTC. This codes for CASSDFPSGRHEQFF.

CDR3 coding DNA: TGTGCCATCCGGGAGGGCAGAAAAGAGACCCAGTACTTC. Its translation: CAIREGRKETQYF. The rearrangement uses TRBV28 and TRBJ2-5; 8 positions agree with TRBD2. Trimming removed 10 bases from V and 3 bases from J; junction bases left unmatched: 7. Germline V CDR1 and CDR2: MDHEN, SYDVKM. This CDR3 has 13 residues. Based on the CDR3 plus reference TRBV28 and TRBJ2-5, the full variable domain is DVKVTQSSRYLVKRTGEKVFLECVQDMDHENMFWYRQDPGLGLRLIYFSYDVKMKEKGDIPEGYSVSREKKERFSLILESASTNQTSMYLCAIREGRKETQYFGPGTRLLVL.

The rearrangement uses TRBV5-4 and TRBJ2-1; D unclear. Deletions cut 1 base from V and 5 bases from J, with 10 bases between. This CDR3 has 14 residues. Germline V gene sequence: CDR1 SGHNT, CDR2 YYREEE (reference sequence). The CDR3 loop is CASSLPRSNNEQFF. The CDR3 DNA reads TGTGCCAGCAGCTTGCCCCGGTCTAACAATGAGCAGTTCTTC. The full variable domain, completed using reference TRBV5-4 and TRBJ2-1, is ETGVTQSPTHLIKTRGQQVTLRCSSQSGHNTVSWYQQALGQGPQFIFQYYREEENGRGNFPPRFSGLQFPNYSSELNVNALELDDSALYLCASSLPRSNNEQFFGPGTRLTVL.

The chain links TRBV4-2 to TRBJ1-1, with D perhaps matching TRBD1 (5 bases). CDR1 is LGHNA and CDR2 is YNFKEQ in the germline V gene. V gave up 1 base and J gave up 5 bases, with 11 bases separating them. The CDR3 loop spans 14 amino acids. The CDR3 coding sequence is TGTGCCAGCAGCCAAGCGGGGGAGGGAACTGAAGCTTTCTTT. Its translation is CASSQAGEGTEAFF.

The rearrangement joins TRBV7-8 to TRBJ2-7; 14 bases line up with TRBD2. The CDR3 totals 17 residues. CDR1 and CDR2 from the germline V gene are SGHVS and FQNEAQ. The junction had 10 bases not matched to a gene; V was cut back by 7 bases and J by 2 bases. The chain's CDR3 is CASNPQTSGGATYEQYF. The DNA for the CDR3 is TGTGCCAGCAACCCACAGACTAGCGGGGGGGCTACCTACGAGCAGTACTTC.